This T cell receptor beta chain was sequenced during a study of shared clonotypes between healthy human individuals. Germline values: CDR1 KGHSH, CDR2 LQKENI. V shed 3 bases, J shed 4 bases, and the junction held 6 bases outside the gene matches. CDR3 length: 14 amino acids. The assay was immunoSEQ multiplex PCR, and TCRdb's table has in-frame clones only and misses some. The sample carries some 450,000 clones, approximately 71% recorded once. The rearrangement links TRBV18 to TRBJ2-7; 7 bases line up with TRBD1. This TCR derives from a woman aged 40 to 50 in good health. Some clones in this sample may be carry-over from other donors' samples. Input material: PBMCs. CDR3 sequence (DNA): TGTGCCAGCTCACCCTTAACAGGGGAGTACGAGCAGTACTTC. It codes for CASSPLTGEYEQYF.